This entry lists 17 T cell receptor beta chains sequenced from one sample in a study of vaccination effects on CD4 cells after COVID-19. Pools of viral peptides were used by the ViraFEST assay to expand antigen-specific CD4+ T cells ahead of sequencing. Investigators separated out CD4+ T cells once 9 to 11 days of culture had passed. Previously uninfected by SARS-CoV-2, the vaccine recipients also showed negative nucleocapsid antibodies. For these receptors, no antigen is known. Assay used: immunoSEQ multiplex PCR; TCRdb lists only in-frame clones, some missing. Here the sample spans some 68,000 clones, approximately 75% being singletons. Sequenced material: CD4+ T cells from PBMCs cultured with HCoV-OC43 spike peptides, taken before COVID-19 vaccination. The subset: HCoV-OC43 spike overlapping peptide pool stimulation. The receptors stem from a human donor who received a COVID-19 vaccine.

On this clone: A junction end diverges from the germline sequence, so it may reflect a read error. J is TRBJ2-5 and V is TRBV4-2, with D perhaps being TRBD1 or TRBD2 (5 bases each). In germline, CDR1 is LGHNA, CDR2 YNFKEQ. This CDR3 region has 12 residues. The CDR3: CASSQKGEIQYF. CDR3 bases: TGTGCCAGCAGCCAGAAAGGGGAGATCCAGTACTTC.

The count of this clone is one. The V and J genes are TRBV6-5 and TRBJ2-7, with 8 bases matching TRBD2. V was clipped by 5 bases and J by 3 bases; unmatched bases: 9. The germline gives CDR1 MNHEY, CDR2 SVGAGI. The CDR3 is 15 amino acids. The CDR3: CASSPNRGGLYEQYV. The DNA for the CDR3 is TGTGCCAGCAGTCCCAATCGGGGGGGGCTCTACGAGCAGTACGTC.

Regarding this clone: Its ends do not fully match the called genes, so a read error is possible. The chain recombines TRBV7-3 with TRBJ1-4, with a weak D call TRBD1 (5 bases). CDR1 and CDR2 (germline): SGHTA, FQGTGA. The CDR3 has 15 amino acids. In DNA form, the CDR3 reads TGTGCCAGCACCTTAAGACAGATTCTGAATGAAAAACTGTTTTTT. It translates to CASTLRQILNEKLFF.

J is TRBJ1-1 and V is TRBV6-5; D is possibly TRBD1 (6 bases). Per the germline V gene, CDR1 is MNHEY and CDR2 is SVGAGI. With 7 bases removed from V and 3 bases from J, the gap between germline ends came to 15 bases. The CDR3 is made up of 14 amino acids. Written as DNA, the CDR3 is TGTGCCAGCAATCTCAGGGGTGGGTACACTGAAGCTTTCTTT. Translating gives CASNLRGGYTEAFF.

V is TRBV6-5 and J is TRBJ2-7; the match to TRBD1 covers 10 bases. The germline V gene has CDR1 MNHEY and CDR2 SVGAGI. Trimming at V came to 6 bases and at J to 2 bases, leaving 4 bases not matched to a gene. The CDR3 runs 14 residues. The CDR3 DNA follows: TGTGCCAGCAGCCGGGACAGGGGCACCTACGAGCAGTACGTC. Protein product: CASSRDRGTYEQYV.

The chain combines TRBV19 with TRBJ2-7; either TRBD1 or TRBD2 may fit D (5 bases each). CDR3 length equals 15 residues. Per the germline V gene, CDR1 is LNHDA and CDR2 is SQIVND (reference sequence). Trimming cost V 4 bases and J 2 bases, with 15 bases left between them. The CDR3 sequence: CASSTGTEAAYEQYV. The CDR3 region has the DNA TGTGCCAGTAGTACCGGGACCGAGGCCGCCTACGAGCAGTACGTC.

This clone was seen a few times. As DNA, the CDR3 is TGCGCCAGCAACCCCGGGACGGGGGACAATGAGCAGTTCTTC. It yields the protein CASNPGTGDNEQFF. V usage is TRBV5-1 and J usage is TRBJ2-1; possible D gene TRBD2, 6 bases. This CDR3 contains 14 residues. Germline V gene data show CDR1 as SGHRS and CDR2 as YFSETQ. V was shortened by 6 bases and J by 5 bases, with 15 bases between the two germline ends.

This clone was observed once. The chain has TRBV27 and TRBJ2-2; 8 positions agree with TRBD2. This CDR3 spans 17 amino acids. CDR1 is MNHEY, CDR2 SMNVEV, per germline (reference sequence). Losses at the gene ends were 5 bases for V and 1 base for J; bases not matched to a gene: 9. As DNA, the CDR3 is TGTGCCAGCAGTCCACGACCTCTAGCGGGGAACACCGGGGAGCTGTTTTTT. This codes for CASSPRPLAGNTGELFF.

The chain combines TRBV5-1 with TRBJ2-5; tentatively, D is TRBD1 (8 bases). V lost 4 bases to trimming and J lost 0 bases, with 16 bases between them. The germline gives CDR1 SGHRS, CDR2 YFSETQ. The CDR3 consists of 16 residues. The CDR3 here is CASSAGDRYYQETQYF. The CDR3 nucleotides read TGCGCCAGCAGCGCGGGGGACAGGTACTACCAAGAGACCCAGTACTTC.

The rearrangement joins TRBV5-1 to TRBJ1-4, with 8 bases identical to TRBD1. Germline V CDR1 and CDR2: SGHRS, YFSETQ. Trimming took 0 bases from V and 5 from J; bases not matched to a gene: 0. CDR3 length equals 14 residues. CDR3 DNA sequence: TGCGCCAGCAGCTTGGGGACAGGGAATGAAAAACTGTTTTTT. Amino acids: CASSLGTGNEKLFF.

The rearrangement links TRBV10-3 to TRBJ2-7, with D maybe TRBD2 (6 bases). Germline assignment: CDR1 ENHRY and CDR2 SYGVKD. This CDR3 has 13 residues. Between the trimmed V and J ends, which lost 6 bases and 5 bases, there was a span of 14 bases. DNA for the CDR3: TGTGCCATCAGGGGGACTGGGGGGAACGAGCAGTACGTC. Translating gives CAIRGTGGNEQYV.

This chain connects TRBV5-5 to TRBJ1-6; possibly TRBD1 for D (5 bases). This CDR3 contains 15 residues. Trimming removed 0 bases at V and 4 bases at J, with 8 bases between. Germline loops: CDR1 SGHKS, CDR2 YYEKEE (reference sequence). Here the CDR3 DNA reads TGTGCCAGCAGCTTGGCGGCAGGGTATAATTCACCCCTCCACTTT. Its protein product is CASSLAAGYNSPLHF.

The chain links TRBV7-2 to TRBJ1-1; D not certain. This CDR3 is 11 amino acids long. V lost 7 bases and J lost 7, with 10 bases in between. In germline, CDR1 is SGHTA, CDR2 FQGNSA. The CDR3 protein is CASKAGDEAFF. As DNA, the CDR3 is TGTGCCAGCAAGGCCGGGGATGAAGCTTTCTTT.

The rearrangement uses TRBV9 and TRBJ1-5; D not resolved. From germline, CDR1 is SGDLS and CDR2 YYNGEE. V lost 0 bases, J lost 0 bases, and 13 bases lay in between. This CDR3 region has 17 residues. The CDR3 spells CASSVGPASNSNQPQHF. CDR3 nucleotide sequence: TGTGCCAGCAGCGTAGGGCCAGCCAGTAATAGCAATCAGCCCCAGCATTTT.

This chain uses TRBV4-3 with TRBJ1-4; possible D gene TRBD1, 5 bases. CDR1 and CDR2 (germline): LGHNA, YSLEER. This CDR3 is 17 amino acids long. V dropped 0 bases and J dropped 0 bases, with 11 bases sitting between them. CDR3 protein: CASSQDSRVSTNEKLFF. The CDR3 nucleotides are TGCGCCAGCAGCCAAGACTCCAGGGTATCAACTAATGAAAAACTGTTTTTT.

This chain joins TRBV7-3 and TRBJ2-5; D gene ambiguous. V gave up 2 bases and J gave up 3 bases, with 7 bases separating them. This CDR3 contains 13 residues. Per germline, CDR1 SGHTA and CDR2 FQGTGA. This CDR3 reads CASSLRLEETQYF. CDR3 sequence (DNA): TGTGCCAGCAGCTTACGGCTCGAAGAGACCCAGTACTTC.

The V call is TRBV5-4, the J call TRBJ1-2; D is perhaps TRBD1 (5 bases). Germline V gene data show CDR1 as SGHNT and CDR2 as YYREEE (reference sequence). The V end lost 0 bases, the J end lost 0 bases, and 12 bases lay between the germline ends. CDR3 length: 16 residues. The CDR3 DNA follows: TGTGCCAGCAGCTTGGCCAGGGCCGCTACTAACTATGGCTACACCTTC. Protein sequence: CASSLARAATNYGYTF.